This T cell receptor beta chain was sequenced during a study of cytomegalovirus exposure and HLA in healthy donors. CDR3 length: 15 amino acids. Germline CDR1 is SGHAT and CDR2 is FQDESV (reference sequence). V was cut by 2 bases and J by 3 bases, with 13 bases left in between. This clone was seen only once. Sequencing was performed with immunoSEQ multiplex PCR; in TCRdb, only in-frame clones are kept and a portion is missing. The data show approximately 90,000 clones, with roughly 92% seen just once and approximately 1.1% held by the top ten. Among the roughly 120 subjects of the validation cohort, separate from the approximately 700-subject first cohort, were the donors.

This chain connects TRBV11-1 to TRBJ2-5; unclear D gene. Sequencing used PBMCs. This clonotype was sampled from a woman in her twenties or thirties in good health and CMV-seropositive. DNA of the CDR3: TGTGCCAGCAGCTTACGCCGGTTGGAGAAAGAGACCCAGTACTTC. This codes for CASSLRRLEKETQYF.